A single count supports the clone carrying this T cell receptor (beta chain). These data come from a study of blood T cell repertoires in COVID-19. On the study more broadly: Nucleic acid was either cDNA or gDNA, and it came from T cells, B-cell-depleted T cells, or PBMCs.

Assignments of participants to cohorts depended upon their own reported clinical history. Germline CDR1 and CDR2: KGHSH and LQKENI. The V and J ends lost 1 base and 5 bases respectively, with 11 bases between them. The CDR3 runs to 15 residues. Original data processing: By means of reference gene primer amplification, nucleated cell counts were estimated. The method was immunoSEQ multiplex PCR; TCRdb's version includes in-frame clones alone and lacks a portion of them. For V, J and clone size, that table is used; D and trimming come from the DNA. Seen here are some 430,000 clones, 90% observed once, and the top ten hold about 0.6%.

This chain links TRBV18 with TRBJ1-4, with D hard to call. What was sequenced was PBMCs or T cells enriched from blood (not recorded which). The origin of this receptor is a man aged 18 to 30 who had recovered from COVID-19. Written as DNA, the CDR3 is TGTGCCAGCTCACCACTGAGAGATCTCAATGAAAAACTGTTTTTT. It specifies CASSPLRDLNEKLFF.